This entry features one TCR beta chain sequence. This clone was detected once. Which antigen it targets is not known. Base qualities are not provided; no much larger clone lies one nucleotide away. The source of the sample is a study of cytomegalovirus exposure and HLA in healthy donors (dated by TCRdb to about 2017). For the study in its entirety: The 650 to 750 repertoires of the first cohort and the 120 validation repertoires were produced on the same platform, according to a later analysis. Along with the roughly 610-subject first cohort, a separate validation cohort of over a hundred different subjects was used. The study aimed to test whether signatures of past pathogen exposure could be identified by cataloging public T cell receptors. The study combined high-throughput TCR immunosequencing, statistical association of individual TCRs with disease status, and machine learning to predict cytomegalovirus infection status.

Broader findings and caveats from the paper: A later analysis found that TCRs clustered in the first cohort also tended to co-occur in the 120 validation repertoires, with approximately 95% of cluster scores above 0. Cytomegalovirus status was reported to be diagnosed by the classifier with high specificity and sensitivity in both the original and validation cohorts. While some public TCRs were present in many individuals, most TCR sequences turned up only very rarely across donors. In vitro tests confirmed that a few of the cytomegalovirus-associated TCR beta chains recognize cytomegalovirus antigens. In the study, about 150 TCR beta chains were listed as associated with cytomegalovirus. A later analysis lacked HLA typing for the validation cohort, so it scored co-occurrence in that cohort across all 110 or so repertoires. The authors suggested that the approach could potentially be generalized to other disease states and immunological phenotypes.

The donors were included in the validation cohort of roughly 130 subjects, a group kept apart from the approximately 650-subject first cohort. The library relied on the immunoSEQ multiplex PCR assay. For the original study's pipeline: A statistical classification framework was built for diagnosing cytomegalovirus status from the catalog of TCR beta chain sequences. TCRdb's version of the immuneACCESS table is confined to in-frame rearrangements and falls short of the full clone set. An unresolved V gene accounts for under half of the shortfall where checked; the remainder is of unknown origin. The DNA was the basis for D and trimming; V, J and clone size are from that table. Within this sample are roughly 65,000 clones, with around 90% of them counted one time only. Just over 3% of the sample lies in the top ten. The clonotype was recovered from a man between 18 and 29 years old in good health and CMV-seronegative. Sequenced material: PBMCs.

For the CDR3, the sequence is CASSDESGSRNEQFF. The nucleotide sequence is given as TGTGCCAGCAGTGACGAAAGCGGGAGTAGAAATGAGCAGTTCTTC. The V and J segments used are TRBV6-4 and TRBJ2-1, with 8 junctional bases fitting TRBD2. CDR1 and CDR2, per the germline V gene, are MRHNA and SNTAGT. Including the terminal cysteine and phenylalanine, the CDR3 comprises 15 residues. The retained sequence is limited to the CDR3, 45 bases, with the frame set at the first base. The germline V end is reduced by 2 bases and the J end by 7 bases; junction bases left unmatched: 7.